The clone carrying this T cell receptor (beta chain) was counted a few times. The data belong to a study of Graves' ophthalmopathy and Graves' hyperthyroidism. V shed 6 bases, J shed 0 bases, and the junction held 7 bases outside the gene matches. This CDR3 comprises 15 residues. Hyperthyroidism patients, all newly diagnosed, had under 2 months' duration and ages of 18 to 65. The authors amplified TCR beta CDR3 regions, and they did so from RNA transcripts for repertoire sequencing. RT-PCR was first run with HTBI primers, then multiplex PCR in a second round. MiXCR, run by TCRdb on the multiplex PCR reads, gives a single entry per CDR3 protein. The table shows around 1.1 million distinct CDR3 sequences, with approximately 35% occurring only once.

The V gene is TRBV12-3 or TRBV12-4, the J gene TRBJ2-7; 8 nucleotides agree with TRBD2. The sample was peripheral blood or thyroid tissue (not recorded which). The sequence derives from an adult man with Graves' hyperthyroidism. CDR3 sequence reads: CASRQSGGSSYEQYF. The CDR3 DNA is TGTGCCAGCAGGCAGAGCGGGGGAAGCTCCTACGAGCAGTACTTC.